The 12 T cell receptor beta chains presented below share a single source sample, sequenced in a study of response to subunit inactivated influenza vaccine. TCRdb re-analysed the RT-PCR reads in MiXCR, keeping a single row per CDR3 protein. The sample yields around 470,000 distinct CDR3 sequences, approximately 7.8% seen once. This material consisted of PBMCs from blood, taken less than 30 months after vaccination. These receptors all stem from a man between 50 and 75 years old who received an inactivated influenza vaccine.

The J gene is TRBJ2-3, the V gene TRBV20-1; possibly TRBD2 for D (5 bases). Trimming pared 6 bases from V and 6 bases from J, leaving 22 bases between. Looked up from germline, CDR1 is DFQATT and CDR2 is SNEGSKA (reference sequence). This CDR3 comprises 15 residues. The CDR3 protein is CSAKRGTAWEDTQYF. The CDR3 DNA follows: TGCAGTGCAAAGAGAGGTACAGCGTGGGAGGATACGCAGTATTTT.

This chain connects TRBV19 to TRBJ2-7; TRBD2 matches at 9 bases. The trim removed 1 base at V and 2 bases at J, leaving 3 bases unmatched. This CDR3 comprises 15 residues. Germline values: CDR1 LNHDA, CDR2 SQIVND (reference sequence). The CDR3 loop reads CASSIVAGETYEQYF. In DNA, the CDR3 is TGTGCCAGTAGTATAGTAGCGGGAGAAACCTACGAGCAGTACTTC.

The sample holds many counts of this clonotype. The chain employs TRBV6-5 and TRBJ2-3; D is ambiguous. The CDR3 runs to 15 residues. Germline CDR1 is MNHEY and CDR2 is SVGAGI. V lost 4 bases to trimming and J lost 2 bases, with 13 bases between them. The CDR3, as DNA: TGTGCCAGCAGTTCTCTGGGCTCCTCCACAGATACGCAGTATTTT. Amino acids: CASSSLGSSTDTQYF.

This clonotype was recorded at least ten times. The CDR3 region is CSARPGTGAYNEQFF. CDR3 sequence (DNA): TGCAGTGCTCGTCCCGGGACAGGGGCCTACAATGAGCAGTTCTTC. The genes are TRBV20-1 and TRBJ2-1, with 10 bases fitting TRBD1. Germline V lookup: CDR1 DFQATT, CDR2 SNEGSKA (reference sequence). Germline trimming cut 5 bases from V and 2 bases from J; bases unmatched to any gene: 6. CDR3 size: 15 residues.

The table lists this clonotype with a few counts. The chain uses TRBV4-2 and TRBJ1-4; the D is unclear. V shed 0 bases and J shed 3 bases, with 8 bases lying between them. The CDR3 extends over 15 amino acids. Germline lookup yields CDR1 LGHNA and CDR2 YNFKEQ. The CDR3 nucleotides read TGTGCCAGCAGCCAAGATCGGCTCGCTAATGAAAAACTGTTTTTT. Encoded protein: CASSQDRLANEKLFF.

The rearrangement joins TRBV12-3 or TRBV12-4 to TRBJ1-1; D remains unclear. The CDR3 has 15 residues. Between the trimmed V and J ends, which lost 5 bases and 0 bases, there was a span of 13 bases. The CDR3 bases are TGTGCCAGCAGTCTACAGCTTACGATGAACACTGAAGCTTTCTTT. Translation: CASSLQLTMNTEAFF.

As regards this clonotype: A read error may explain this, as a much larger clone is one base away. CDR3 bases: TGTGCCAGCAGCTCTGGCACTACCATCTACAATGAGCAGTTCTTC. This sequence encodes CASSSGTTIYNEQFF. The chain combines TRBV9 with TRBJ2-1; unclear D gene. The germline V and J ends were trimmed by 4 bases and 3 bases, with 14 bases remaining between them. Germline values: CDR1 SGDLS, CDR2 YYNGEE. The CDR3 has 15 amino acids. Variable domain in full (rest from reference TRBV9 and TRBJ2-1): DSGVTQTPKHLITATGQRVTLRCSPRSGDLSVYWYQQSLDQGLQFLIQYYNGEERAKGNILERFSAQQFPDLHSELNLSSLELGDSALYFCASSSGTTIYNEQFFGPGTRLTVL.

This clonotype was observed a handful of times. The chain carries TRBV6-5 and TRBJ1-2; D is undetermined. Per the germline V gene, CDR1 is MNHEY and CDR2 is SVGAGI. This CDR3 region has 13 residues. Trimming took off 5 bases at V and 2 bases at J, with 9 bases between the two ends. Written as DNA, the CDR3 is TGTGCCAGCAGTACTCAGGTGAACTATGGCTACACCTTC. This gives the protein CASSTQVNYGYTF.

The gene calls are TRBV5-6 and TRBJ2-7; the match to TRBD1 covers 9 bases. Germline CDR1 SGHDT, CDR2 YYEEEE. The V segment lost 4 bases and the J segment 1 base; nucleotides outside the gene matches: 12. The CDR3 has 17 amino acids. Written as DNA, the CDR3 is TGTGCCAGCAGCGTGGGTCACAGGGGGCTCCTTTCCTACGAGCAGTACTTC. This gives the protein CASSVGHRGLLSYEQYF.

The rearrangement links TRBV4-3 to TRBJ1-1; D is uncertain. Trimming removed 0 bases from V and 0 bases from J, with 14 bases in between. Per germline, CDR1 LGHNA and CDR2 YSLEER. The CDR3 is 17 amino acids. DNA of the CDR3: TGCGCCAGCAGCCAAGAGTTGCTTAGGGTCATGAACACTGAAGCTTTCTTT. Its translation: CASSQELLRVMNTEAFF.

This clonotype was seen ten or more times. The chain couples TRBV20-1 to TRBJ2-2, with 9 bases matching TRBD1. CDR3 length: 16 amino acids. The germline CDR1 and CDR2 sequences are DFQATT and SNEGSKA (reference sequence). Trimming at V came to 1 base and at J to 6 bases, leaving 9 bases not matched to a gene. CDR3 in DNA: TGCAGTGCTAGAGCTTTCGGACAGGGGTTAGCCGGGGAGCTGTTTTTT. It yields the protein CSARAFGQGLAGELFF.

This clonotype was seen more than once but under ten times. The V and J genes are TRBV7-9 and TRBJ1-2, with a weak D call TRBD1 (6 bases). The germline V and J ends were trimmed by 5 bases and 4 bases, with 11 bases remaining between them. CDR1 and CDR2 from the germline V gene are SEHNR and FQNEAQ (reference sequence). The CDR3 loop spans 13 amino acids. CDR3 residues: CASSVTGPYGYTF. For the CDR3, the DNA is TGTGCCAGCAGCGTAACAGGGCCCTATGGCTACACCTTC.